This entry features one T cell receptor beta chain sequence. This clonotype was seen at least ten times. This receptor's antigen is unknown. Nothing much larger sits one base from this clone, and base qualities are not available. These data are taken from a study of CD8 T cells in ankylosing spondylitis (TCRdb year 2017). For context, the study as a whole: The study profiled T cell receptor beta repertoires in healthy donors and ankylosing spondylitis patients to find disease-linked TCR variants. The whole study cohort included 85 to 120 healthy donors and roughly 24 ankylosing spondylitis patients. Samples of peripheral blood were taken, and for ankylosing spondylitis patients, synovial fluid was collected as well.

TCRdb records Illumina HiSeq 2500 as the sequencer. TCR beta libraries were prepared by quantitative 5'-RACE with molecular barcodes. The authors' pipeline ran thus. To identify disease-linked TCR variants, a new computational method was used, one built on a probabilistic model of VDJ rearrangement. TCRdb passed the public sequencing reads through fastp at Q25 and MiXCR, retaining productive beta sequences. Merged by CDR3 protein, the rows form single entries marked with the most common genes and DNA. V and J calls and clone size were set by TCRdb, not the authors. Recorded for this sample are fewer than 550,000 distinct CDR3 sequences; approximately 5% of them occurred a single time. The ten largest clones capture under 4.5% of the sample. General findings and caveats noted by the study authors: The disease-linked clones showed a CD8+ phenotype and occurred at relatively low frequencies in peripheral blood. Some TCR beta motif variants had previously been reported in synovial fluid and blood of reactive arthritis patients, which suggested common disease-initiation mechanisms. According to the report, matched synovial fluid samples from ankylosing spondylitis patients were significantly enriched for the disease-linked clones. Blood from ankylosing spondylitis patients appeared to be characterized by a TCR beta motif composed of under 10 highly homologous amino acid variants.

What was sequenced was blood, either unsorted or a sorted T cell fraction (not recorded which). The receptor comes from a male donor with ankylosing spondylitis.

The bases are TGCGCCAGCAGCTTGGCCCTGGGGCGAGAGACCCAGTACTTC. This gives the protein CASSLALGRETQYF. The chain couples TRBV5-1 to TRBJ2-5, and perhaps TRBD1 as D gene, on 5 matching bases. Relative to germline, V is 0 bases shorter and J is 4 bases shorter, with 10 bases between their ends. For CDR1 and CDR2, the germline V gene lists SGHRS and YFSETQ. From the cysteine through the phenylalanine, the CDR3 covers 14 amino acids. This entry keeps only the CDR3 DNA: 42 bases, framed from base 1.